Listed below are T cell receptor beta chains from one sample, sequenced in a study of blood T cell repertoires in COVID-19. Here immunoSEQ multiplex PCR was the method, and the copy in TCRdb shows in-frame clones only, minus some. This table has under 300,000 clones, roughly nine tenths appearing once. The sample consisted of PBMCs or T cells enriched from blood (not recorded which). These TCRs come from a human donor in a cohort exposed to, infected with or recovered from COVID-19 (not recorded which). The donor label of this sample is uncertain. The CDR3 runs from the conserved cysteine through the conserved F or W. Each record gives: V gene, CDR3 protein.

v_call: TRBV5-1
cdr3_aa: CASSLFTGATEAFF

v_call: TRBV24-1
cdr3_aa: CATSDPRGQGEQETQYF

v_call: TRBV11-2
cdr3_aa: CASSLDAPGEPSGNTIYF

v_call: TRBV6-5
cdr3_aa: CASSSPGDYEQYF

v_call: TRBV4-1
cdr3_aa: CASSQREQNRGRRTGELFF

v_call: TRBV15
cdr3_aa: CATSSEQGATDGYTF

v_call: TRBV5-4
cdr3_aa: CASSLDRVSEAFF

v_call: TRBV11-2
cdr3_aa: CASRNRGNTIYF

v_call: TRBV30
cdr3_aa: CAWQGSYGYTF

v_call: TRBV6-5
cdr3_aa: CASSRGSDGYTF

v_call: TRBV11-2
cdr3_aa: CASSSRDREAVALF

v_call: TRBV6-6
cdr3_aa: CASSDRGTYGYTF

v_call: TRBV5-4
cdr3_aa: CASSPPGLKGTQYF

v_call: TRBV2
cdr3_aa: CASSEASLGGSEAFF

v_call: TRBV7-9
cdr3_aa: CASSPFRLAGGPTDTQYF

v_call: TRBV19
cdr3_aa: CASSIGSTYTEAFF

v_call: TRBV7-8
cdr3_aa: CASSPDRGVGNSPLHF

v_call: TRBV5-4
cdr3_aa: CASSLSTAVNEKLFF

v_call: TRBV5-1
cdr3_aa: CASSLQGHNSPLHF

v_call: TRBV11-2
cdr3_aa: CASSYRQGGTEAFF

v_call: TRBV19
cdr3_aa: CASKRGGGAYEQYF